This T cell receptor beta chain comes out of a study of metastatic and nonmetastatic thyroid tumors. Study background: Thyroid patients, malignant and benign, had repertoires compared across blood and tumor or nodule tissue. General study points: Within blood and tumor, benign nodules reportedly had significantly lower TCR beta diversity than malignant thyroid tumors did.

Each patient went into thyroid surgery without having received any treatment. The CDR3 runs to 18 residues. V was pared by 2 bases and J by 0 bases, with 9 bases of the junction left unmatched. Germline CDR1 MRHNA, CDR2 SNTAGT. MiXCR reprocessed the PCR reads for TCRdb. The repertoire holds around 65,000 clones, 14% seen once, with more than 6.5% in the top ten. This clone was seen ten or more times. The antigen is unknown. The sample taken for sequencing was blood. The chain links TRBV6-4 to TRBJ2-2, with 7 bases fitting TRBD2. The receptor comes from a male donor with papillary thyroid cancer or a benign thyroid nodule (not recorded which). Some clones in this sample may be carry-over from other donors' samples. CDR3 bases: TGTGCCAGCAGTGACCCAGAGCTAGCGGAGGCGAACACCGGGGAGCTGTTTTTT. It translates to CASSDPELAEANTGELFF.